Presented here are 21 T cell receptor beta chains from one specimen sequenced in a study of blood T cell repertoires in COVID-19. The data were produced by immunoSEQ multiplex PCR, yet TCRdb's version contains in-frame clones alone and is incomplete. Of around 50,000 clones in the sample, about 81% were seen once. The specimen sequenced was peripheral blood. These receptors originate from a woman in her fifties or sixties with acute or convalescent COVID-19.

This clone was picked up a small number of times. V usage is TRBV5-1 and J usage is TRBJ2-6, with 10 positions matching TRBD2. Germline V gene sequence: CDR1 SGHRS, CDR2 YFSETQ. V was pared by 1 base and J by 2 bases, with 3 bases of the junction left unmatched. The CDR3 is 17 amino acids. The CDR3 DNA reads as TGCGCCAGCAGCTTGACTAGCGGGGATGCTGGGGCCAACGTCCTGACTTTC. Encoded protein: CASSLTSGDAGANVLTF. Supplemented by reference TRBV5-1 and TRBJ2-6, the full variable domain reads KAGVTQTPRYLIKTRGQQVTLSCSPISGHRSVSWYQQTPGQGLQFLFEYFSETQRNKGNFPGRFSGRQFSNSRSEMNVSTLELGDSALYLCASSLTSGDAGANVLTFGAGSRLTVL.

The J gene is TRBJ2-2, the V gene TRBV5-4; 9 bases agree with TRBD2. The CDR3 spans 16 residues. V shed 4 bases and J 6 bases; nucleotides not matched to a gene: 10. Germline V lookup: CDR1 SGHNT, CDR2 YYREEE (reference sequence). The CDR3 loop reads CASSPVGGGGAGELFF. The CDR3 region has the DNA TGTGCCAGCAGCCCCGTCGGGGGCGGGGGGGCCGGGGAGCTGTTTTTT.

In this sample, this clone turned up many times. The CDR3 sequence: CASRTTGQGTYEQYF. The CDR3, as DNA: TGTGCCAGCAGGACGACCGGACAGGGGACGTACGAGCAGTACTTC. V gene TRBV7-9 combines with J gene TRBJ2-7; TRBD1 aligns across 9 bases. The CDR3 is made up of 15 amino acids. The V segment lost 6 bases and the J segment 4 bases; nucleotides outside the gene matches: 10. Germline V gene sequence: CDR1 SEHNR, CDR2 FQNEAQ (reference sequence). The whole variable domain, remainder taken from reference TRBV7-9 and TRBJ2-7, is DTGVSQNPRHKITKRGQNVTFRCDPISEHNRLYWYRQTLGQGPEFLTYFQNEAQLEKSRLLSDRFSAERPKGSFSTLEIQRTEQGDSAMYLCASRTTGQGTYEQYFGPGTRLTVT.

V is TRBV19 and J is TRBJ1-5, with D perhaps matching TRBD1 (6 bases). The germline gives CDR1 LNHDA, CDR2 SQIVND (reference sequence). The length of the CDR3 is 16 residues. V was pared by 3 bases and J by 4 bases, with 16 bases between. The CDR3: CASSIGRGKGNQPQHF. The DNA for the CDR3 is TGTGCCAGTAGTATCGGGAGGGGGAAGGGAAATCAGCCCCAGCATTTT.

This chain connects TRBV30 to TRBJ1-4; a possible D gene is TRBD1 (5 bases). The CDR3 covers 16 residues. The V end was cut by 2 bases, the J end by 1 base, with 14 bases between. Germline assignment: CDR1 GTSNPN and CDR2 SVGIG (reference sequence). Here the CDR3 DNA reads TGTGCCTGGAGTTCAGGGTCCTCCTTAACTAATGAAAAACTGTTTTTT. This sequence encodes CAWSSGSSLTNEKLFF.

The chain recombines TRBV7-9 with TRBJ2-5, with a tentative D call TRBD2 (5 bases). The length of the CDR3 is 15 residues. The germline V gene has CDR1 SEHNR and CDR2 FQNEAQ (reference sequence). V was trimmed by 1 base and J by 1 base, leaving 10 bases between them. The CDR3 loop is CASSLESGSQETQYF. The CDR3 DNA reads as TGTGCCAGCAGCTTAGAAAGCGGATCCCAAGAGACCCAGTACTTC.

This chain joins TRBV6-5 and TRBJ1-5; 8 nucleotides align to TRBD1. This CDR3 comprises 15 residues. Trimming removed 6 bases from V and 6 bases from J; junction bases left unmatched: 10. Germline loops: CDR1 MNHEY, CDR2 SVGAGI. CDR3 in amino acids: CASSSKDRVGQPQHF. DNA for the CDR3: TGTGCCAGCAGCTCGAAGGACAGGGTCGGTCAGCCCCAGCATTTT.

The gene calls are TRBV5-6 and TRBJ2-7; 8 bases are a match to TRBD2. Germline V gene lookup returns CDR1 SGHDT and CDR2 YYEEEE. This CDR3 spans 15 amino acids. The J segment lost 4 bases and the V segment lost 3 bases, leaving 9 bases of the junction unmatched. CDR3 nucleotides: TGTGCCAGCAGCTCAGGATTAGCGGGGAATTACGAGCAGTACTTC. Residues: CASSSGLAGNYEQYF. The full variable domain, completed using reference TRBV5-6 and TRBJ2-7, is DAGVTQSPTHLIKTRGQQVTLRCSPKSGHDTVSWYQQALGQGPQFIFQYYEEEERQRGNFPDRFSGHQFPNYSSELNVNALLLGDSALYLCASSSGLAGNYEQYFGPGTRLTVT.

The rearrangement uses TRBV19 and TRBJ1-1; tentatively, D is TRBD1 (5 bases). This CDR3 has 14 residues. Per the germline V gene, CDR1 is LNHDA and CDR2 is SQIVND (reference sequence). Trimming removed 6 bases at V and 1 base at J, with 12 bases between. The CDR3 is CASRSGVWNTEAFF. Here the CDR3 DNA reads TGTGCCAGTAGATCGGGGGTTTGGAACACTGAAGCTTTCTTT.

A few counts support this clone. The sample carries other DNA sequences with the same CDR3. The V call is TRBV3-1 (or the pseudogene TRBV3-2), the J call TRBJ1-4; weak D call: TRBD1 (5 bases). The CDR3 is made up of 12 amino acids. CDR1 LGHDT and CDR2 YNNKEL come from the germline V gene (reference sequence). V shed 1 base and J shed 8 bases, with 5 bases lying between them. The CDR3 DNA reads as TGTGCCAGCAGCCAAGCAGGGGAAAAACTGTTTTTT. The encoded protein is CASSQAGEKLFF.

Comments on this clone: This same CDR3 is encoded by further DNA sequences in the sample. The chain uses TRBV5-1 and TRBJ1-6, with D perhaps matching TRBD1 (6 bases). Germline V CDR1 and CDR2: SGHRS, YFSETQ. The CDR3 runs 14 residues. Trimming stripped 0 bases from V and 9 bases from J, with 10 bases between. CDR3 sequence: CASSLEQGRSPLHF. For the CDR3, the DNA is TGCGCCAGCAGCTTGGAACAGGGTCGTTCACCCCTCCACTTT.

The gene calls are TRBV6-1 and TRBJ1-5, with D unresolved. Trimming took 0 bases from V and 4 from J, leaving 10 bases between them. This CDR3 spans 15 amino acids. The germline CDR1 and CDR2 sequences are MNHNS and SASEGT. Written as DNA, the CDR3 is TGTGCCAGCAGTGAAGCCTGGGTGCGGAATCAGCCCCAGCATTTT. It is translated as CASSEAWVRNQPQHF.

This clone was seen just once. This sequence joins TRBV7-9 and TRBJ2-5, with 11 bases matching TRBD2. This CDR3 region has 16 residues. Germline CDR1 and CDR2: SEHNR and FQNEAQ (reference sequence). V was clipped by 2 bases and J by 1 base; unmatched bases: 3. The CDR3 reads CASSLLLAGAQETQYF. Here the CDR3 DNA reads TGTGCCAGCAGCTTATTACTAGCGGGGGCCCAAGAGACCCAGTACTTC.

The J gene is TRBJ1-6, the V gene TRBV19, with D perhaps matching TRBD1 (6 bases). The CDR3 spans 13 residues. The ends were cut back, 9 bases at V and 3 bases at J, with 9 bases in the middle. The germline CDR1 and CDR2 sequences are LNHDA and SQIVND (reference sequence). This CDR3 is CASRQDYNSPLHF. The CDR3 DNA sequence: TGTGCCAGCAGACAGGACTATAATTCACCCCTCCACTTT.

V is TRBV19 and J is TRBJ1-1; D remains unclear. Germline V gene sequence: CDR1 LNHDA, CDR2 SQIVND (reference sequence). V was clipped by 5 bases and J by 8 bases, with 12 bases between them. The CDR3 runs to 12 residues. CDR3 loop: CASSFGPTEAFF. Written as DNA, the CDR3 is TGTGCCAGTAGTTTTGGTCCGACAGAAGCTTTCTTT. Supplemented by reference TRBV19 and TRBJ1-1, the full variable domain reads DGGITQSPKYLFRKEGQNVTLSCEQNLNHDAMYWYRQDPGQGLRLIYYSQIVNDFQKGDIAEGYSVSREKKESFPLTVTSAQKNPTAFYLCASSFGPTEAFFGQGTRLTVV.

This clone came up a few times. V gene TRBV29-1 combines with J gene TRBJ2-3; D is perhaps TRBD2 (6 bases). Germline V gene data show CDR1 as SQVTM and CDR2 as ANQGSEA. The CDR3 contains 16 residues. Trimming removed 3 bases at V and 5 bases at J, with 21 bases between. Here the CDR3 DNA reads TGCAGCGTTGACTCCTCGTCTCTAGCGTTAGGAGATACGCAGTATTTT. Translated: CSVDSSSLALGDTQYF.

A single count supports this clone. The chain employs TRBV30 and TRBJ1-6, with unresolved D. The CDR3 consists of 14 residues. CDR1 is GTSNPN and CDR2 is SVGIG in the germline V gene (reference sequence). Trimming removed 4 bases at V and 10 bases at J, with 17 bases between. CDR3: CAWTVPGMGSPLHF. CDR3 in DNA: TGTGCCTGGACCGTACCCGGAATGGGCTCACCCCTCCACTTT.

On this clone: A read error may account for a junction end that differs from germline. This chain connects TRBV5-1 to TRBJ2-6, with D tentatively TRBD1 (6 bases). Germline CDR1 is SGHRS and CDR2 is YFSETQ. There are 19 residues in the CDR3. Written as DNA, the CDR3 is TGCGCCCGCAGCTGGGGTTGGGGGCAAGGGGTTTCTGGGGCCAACGTCCTGACTTTC. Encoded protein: CARSWGWGQGVSGANVLTF.

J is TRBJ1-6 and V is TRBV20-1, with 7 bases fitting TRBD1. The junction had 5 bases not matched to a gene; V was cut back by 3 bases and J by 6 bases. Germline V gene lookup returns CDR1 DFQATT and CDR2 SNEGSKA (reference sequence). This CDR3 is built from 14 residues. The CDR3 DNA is TGCAGTGCTAGTGTACAGGGGAGTAATTCACCCCTCCACTTT. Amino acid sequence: CSASVQGSNSPLHF.

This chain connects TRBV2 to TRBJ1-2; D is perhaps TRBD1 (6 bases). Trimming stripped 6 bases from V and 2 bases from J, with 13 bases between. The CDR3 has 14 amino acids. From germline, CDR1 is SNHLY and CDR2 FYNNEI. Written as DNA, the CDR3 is TGTGCCAGCAGGGAGGACAGTTTAAACTATGGCTACACCTTC. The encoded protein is CASREDSLNYGYTF.

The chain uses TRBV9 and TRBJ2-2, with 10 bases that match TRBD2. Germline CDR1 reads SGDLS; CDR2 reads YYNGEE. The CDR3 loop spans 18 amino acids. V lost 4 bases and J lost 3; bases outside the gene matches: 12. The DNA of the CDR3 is TGTGCCAGCAGCCGCGACTTGATTGGACTAGCGGACACCGGGGAGCTGTTTTTT. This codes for CASSRDLIGLADTGELFF. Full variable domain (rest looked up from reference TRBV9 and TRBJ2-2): DSGVTQTPKHLITATGQRVTLRCSPRSGDLSVYWYQQSLDQGLQFLIQYYNGEERAKGNILERFSAQQFPDLHSELNLSSLELGDSALYFCASSRDLIGLADTGELFFGEGSRLTVL.